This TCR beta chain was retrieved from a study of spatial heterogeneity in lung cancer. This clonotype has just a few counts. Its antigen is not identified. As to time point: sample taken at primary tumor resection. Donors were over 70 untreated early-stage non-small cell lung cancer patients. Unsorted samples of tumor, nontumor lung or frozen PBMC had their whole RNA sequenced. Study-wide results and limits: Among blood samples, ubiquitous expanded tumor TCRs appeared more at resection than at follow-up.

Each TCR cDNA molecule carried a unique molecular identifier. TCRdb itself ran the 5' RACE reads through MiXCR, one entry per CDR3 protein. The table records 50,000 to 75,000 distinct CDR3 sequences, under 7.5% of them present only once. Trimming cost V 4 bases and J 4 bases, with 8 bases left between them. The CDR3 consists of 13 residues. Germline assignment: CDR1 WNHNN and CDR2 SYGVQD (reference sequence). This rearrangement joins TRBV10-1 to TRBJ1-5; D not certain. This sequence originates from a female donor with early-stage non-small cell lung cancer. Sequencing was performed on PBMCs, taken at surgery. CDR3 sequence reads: CASSAAGNQPQHF. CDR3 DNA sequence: TGCGCCAGCAGTGCGGCCGGGAATCAGCCCCAGCATTTT.